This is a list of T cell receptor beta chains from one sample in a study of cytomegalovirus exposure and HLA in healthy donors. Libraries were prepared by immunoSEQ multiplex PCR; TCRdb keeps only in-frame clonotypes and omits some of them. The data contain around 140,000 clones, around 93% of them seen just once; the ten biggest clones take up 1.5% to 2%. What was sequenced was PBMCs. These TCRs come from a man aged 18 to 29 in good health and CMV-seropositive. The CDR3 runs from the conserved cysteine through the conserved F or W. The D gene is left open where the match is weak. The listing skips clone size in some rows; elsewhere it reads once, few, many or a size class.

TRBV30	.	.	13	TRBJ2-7	TGTGCCTGCGCGGGGCGAAACTCCTACGAGCAGTACTTC	CACAGRNSYEQYF
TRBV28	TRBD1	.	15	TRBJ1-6	TGTGCCAGCAGTTCCGGACAGGGGATAGGATCACCCCTCCACTTT	CASSSGQGIGSPLHF
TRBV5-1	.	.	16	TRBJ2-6	TGCGCCAGCAGCTTGGACAGGGTCGCTGGGGCCAACGTCCTGACTTTC	CASSLDRVAGANVLTF
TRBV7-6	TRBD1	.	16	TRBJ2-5	TGTGCCAGCAGACCACGCGGACAGGGGCTCGTCAAGACCCAGTACTTC	CASRPRGQGLVKTQYF
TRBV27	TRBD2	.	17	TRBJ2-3	TGTGCCAGCAGGCAAGGGGGACTAGCGGGAGCAAAAGATACGCAGTATTTT	CASRQGGLAGAKDTQYF
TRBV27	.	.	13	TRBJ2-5	TGTGCCAGCAGCCTGACAGGTGGGGAGACCCAGTACTTC	CASSLTGGETQYF
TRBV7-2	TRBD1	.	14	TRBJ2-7	TGTGCCAGCAGGACAGGGGCCGGGGCCTACGAGCAGTACTTC	CASRTGAGAYEQYF
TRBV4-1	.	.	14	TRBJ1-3	TGCGCCAGCAGCCCAGGGAAATCTGGAAACACCATATATTTT	CASSPGKSGNTIYF
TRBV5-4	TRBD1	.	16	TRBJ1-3	TGTGCCAGCAGTTGGGGACAGGCTAACTCTGGAAACACCATATATTTT	CASSWGQANSGNTIYF
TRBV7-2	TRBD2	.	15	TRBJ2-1	TGTGCCAGCAGCCCGGGGGGGACTAGAAACAATGAGCAGTTCTTC	CASSPGGTRNNEQFF
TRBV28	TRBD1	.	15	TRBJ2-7	TGTGCCAGCAGTTCGCCGGGGCAGGGGGCGCAAGAGCAGTACTTC	CASSSPGQGAQEQYF
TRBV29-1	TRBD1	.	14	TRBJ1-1	TGCAGCGCTGGGACAGGGTACTCAGGCACTGAAGCTTTCTTT	CSAGTGYSGTEAFF
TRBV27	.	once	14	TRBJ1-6	TGTGCCACCCGACCCGGGGTTGGAATTTCCCCCCTCCACTTT	CATRPGVGISPLHF
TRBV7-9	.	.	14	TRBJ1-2	TGTGCCAGCAGCCCAGGTCGACAGTTCAGTGGCTACACCTTC	CASSPGRQFSGYTF
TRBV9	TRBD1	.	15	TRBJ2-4	TGTGCCAGCAGCGATTTACAGGGGGGCAAAAACATTCAGTACTTC	CASSDLQGGKNIQYF
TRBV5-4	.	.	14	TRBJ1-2	TGTGCCAGCAGCTTGGAGGCGGGAAACTATGGCTACACCTTC	CASSLEAGNYGYTF
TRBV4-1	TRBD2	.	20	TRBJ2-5	TGCGCCAGCAGCCCCTTCACAAAAGGGGTAGCGGGAGGGCGGCAAGAGACCCAGTACTTC	CASSPFTKGVAGGRQETQYF
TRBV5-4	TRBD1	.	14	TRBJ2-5	TGTGCCAGCAGAGACGACAGGGGTGGAGAGACCCAGTACTTC	CASRDDRGGETQYF
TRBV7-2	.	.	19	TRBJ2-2	TGTGCCAGCAGTAGATTTCTACGACTACCCCTTGATAACACCGGGGAGCTGTTTTTT	CASSRFLRLPLDNTGELFF
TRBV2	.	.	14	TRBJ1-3	TGTGCCAGCAGCACCAGGGTGAGGGGAAACACCATATATTTT	CASSTRVRGNTIYF
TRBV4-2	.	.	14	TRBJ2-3	TGTGCCAGCAGCCCACAAACAGATGGAGATACGCAGTATTTT	CASSPQTDGDTQYF
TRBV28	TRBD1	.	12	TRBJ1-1	TGTGCCAGCGGGACAGTTAACACTGAAGCTTTCTTT	CASGTVNTEAFF
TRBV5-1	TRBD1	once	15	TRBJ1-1	TGCGCCAGCAGCTCGGACAGGGGGAACTTGATTGAAGCTTTCTTT	CASSSDRGNLIEAFF
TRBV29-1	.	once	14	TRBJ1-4	TGCAGCGTAGGTGGGCGTGGACATAATGAAAAACTGTTTTTT	CSVGGRGHNEKLFF
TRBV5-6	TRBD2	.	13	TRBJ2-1	TGTGCCAGCAGCCTACCTACTAGCGAAGGGCAGTTCTTC	CASSLPTSEGQFF
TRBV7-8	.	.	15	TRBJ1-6	TGTGCCAGCAGCATCCGGACACTACTTAATTCACCCCTCCACTTT	CASSIRTLLNSPLHF
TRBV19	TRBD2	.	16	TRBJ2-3	TGTGCCAGTAGTAGGGCTTGGCGGGAGCAGGAAGATACGCAGTATTTT	CASSRAWREQEDTQYF
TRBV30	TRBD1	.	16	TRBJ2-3	TGTGCCTGGAGTGTCCCGACAGGGAGCGGAACAGATACGCAGTATTTT	CAWSVPTGSGTDTQYF
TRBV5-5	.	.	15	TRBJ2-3	TGTGCCAGCAGCGACCGGTCGGACATCACAGATACGCAGTATTTT	CASSDRSDITDTQYF
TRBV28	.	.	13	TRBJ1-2	TGTGCCAGCAGCCGGGGGAGGGGCCGAGGCTACACCTTC	CASSRGRGRGYTF
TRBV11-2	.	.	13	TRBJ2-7	TGTGCCAGCAGCCAGATTAGCGTTAACGAGCAGTACTTC	CASSQISVNEQYF
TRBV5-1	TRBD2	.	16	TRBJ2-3	TGCGCCAGCATGCGTGGGGCGGGAGGCGACACAGATACGCAGTATTTT	CASMRGAGGDTDTQYF
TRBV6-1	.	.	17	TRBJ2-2	TGTGCCAGCAGTGAAGGCCCCTCAGGGGAGAAGGCCGGGGAGCTGTTTTTT	CASSEGPSGEKAGELFF
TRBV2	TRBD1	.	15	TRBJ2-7	TGTGCCAGCACCCCCCTTCAGGGGGTTTCCTACGAGCAGTACTTC	CASTPLQGVSYEQYF
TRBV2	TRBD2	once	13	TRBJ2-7	TGTGCCAGCAGCCGCGGGGGGACCCCCGAGCAGTACTTC	CASSRGGTPEQYF
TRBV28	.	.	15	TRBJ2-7	TGTGCCAGCAGTTTTATGCGGTTCAGCTCCTACGAGCAGTACTTC	CASSFMRFSSYEQYF
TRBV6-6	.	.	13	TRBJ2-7	TGTGCCAGCAGTCCCACCGGCGGGTACGAGCAGTACTTC	CASSPTGGYEQYF
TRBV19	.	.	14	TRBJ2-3	TGTGCCAGTAGTAGGAGGGAGGGCACAGATACGCAGTATTTT	CASSRREGTDTQYF
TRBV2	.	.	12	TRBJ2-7	TGTGCCAGCAGTGAACAGATTTACGAGCAGTACTTC	CASSEQIYEQYF